This paragraph covers one T cell receptor (beta chain) sequence. What it binds is not known. The record originates from a study of shared clonotypes between healthy human individuals. For the study at large: For every donor, three CD4 naive, three CD4 memory, two CD8 naive and one CD8 memory plates were used. Study outcomes and limitations: Larger estimated richness was generally seen in naive subsets than in memory subsets.

Germline V gives CDR1 ENHRY, CDR2 SYGVKD. This CDR3 region has 15 residues. V gave up 4 bases and J gave up 5 bases; unmatched junction bases: 6. For each subset, genomic DNA was distributed in equal portions over several immunoSEQ plates. Replicate PCRs from sorted subsets contained about 200 ng DNA, which is some 30,000 T cell genomes. Libraries were prepared by immunoSEQ multiplex PCR; TCRdb keeps only in-frame clonotypes and omits some of them. The data show about 1 million clones, with 75% seen just once and about 1.5% held by the top ten. The V gene is TRBV10-3, the J gene TRBJ2-3; TRBD2 agrees at 10 bases. What was sequenced was memory CD4+ T cells sorted from blood. Subset: CD45RA-negative fraction. The sequence came from a man between 18 and 29 years old in good health. The CDR3 coding sequence is TGTGCCATCAGTGCTGGGACTAGCGAGATAGATACGCAGTATTTT. The encoded protein is CAISAGTSEIDTQYF.